This TCR beta chain was sequenced for a study of beta chain features in type 1 diabetes. In the study overall: Age, gender and cell yields were alike across patients and healthy donors. Whole-study findings and limits: Researchers report that Type 1 diabetes patients had moderately but significantly shorter TCRB CDR3s across all four CD4+ subsets. Although PCR might favor shorter templates, it would do so equally in patients and controls. It was among patients, rather than healthy donors, that naive, central memory and Treg TCRB repertoires appeared more similar.

Isolated RNA was reverse transcribed in full, so expressed TCRB transcripts were sequenced. TCRdb's table, derived via immunoSEQ multiplex PCR, lists solely in-frame clones and lacks some. The sample holds 250,000 to 350,000 clones, approximately 14% seen once. Germline assignment: CDR1 MNHNS and CDR2 SASEGT. This CDR3 comprises 13 residues. V lost 9 bases to trimming and J lost 0 bases, with 12 bases between them. About this clone itself: Its antigen is still unknown.

Sequencing was done on a sample of naive CD4+ T cells from blood. The receptor was derived from a man aged 25-45 years with type 1 diabetes. The rearrangement joins TRBV6-1 to TRBJ2-7; D perhaps matches TRBD2 (6 bases). The CDR3 here is CASTPSASYEQYF. The CDR3 coding sequence is TGTGCCAGTACCCCTAGCGCCTCCTACGAGCAGTACTTC.